The 18 T cell receptor beta chains reported below all come from one sample, sequenced in a study of blood T cell repertoires in COVID-19. Here immunoSEQ multiplex PCR was the method, and the copy in TCRdb shows in-frame clones only, minus some. The table lists approximately 80,000 clones, 80% to 95% of them singletons, with 0.95% to 1.3% in the top ten. Source material: peripheral blood. The receptors stem from a woman in her forties or fifties in a cohort sampled during active COVID-19.

The chain combines TRBV5-1 with TRBJ2-3; 9 bases fit TRBD2. The CDR3 spans 17 residues. V lost 2 bases to trimming and J lost 6 bases; unmatched junction nucleotides: 13. In germline, CDR1 is SGHRS, CDR2 YFSETQ. CDR3 bases: TGCGCCAGCAGCTTCTCCCCCGCGGGAGGGACAACGGATACGCAGTATTTT. It encodes CASSFSPAGGTTDTQYF.

The chain carries TRBV5-1 and TRBJ2-7; perhaps TRBD2 as D (5 bases). The CDR3 has 14 amino acids. In germline, CDR1 is SGHRS, CDR2 YFSETQ. The V end was cut by 0 bases, the J end by 5 bases, with 12 bases between. In DNA form, the CDR3 reads TGCGCCAGCAGCTTGGATCCTAGCTCAAACGAGCAGTACTTC. Its translation: CASSLDPSSNEQYF.

This chain uses TRBV5-4 with TRBJ2-3, with 8 bases fitting TRBD1. The CDR3 totals 16 residues. The J segment lost 3 bases and the V segment lost 4 bases, leaving 10 bases of the junction unmatched. Germline assignment: CDR1 SGHNT and CDR2 YYREEE (reference sequence). The CDR3 reads CASSPWTGRGTDTQYF. As DNA, the CDR3 is TGTGCCAGCAGCCCTTGGACAGGGAGAGGGACAGATACGCAGTATTTT.

This chain links TRBV7-2 with TRBJ2-1; no definite D call. Germline-derived CDR1 and CDR2 are SGHTA and FQGNSA. This CDR3 is built from 14 residues. V was trimmed by 1 base and J by 6 bases, leaving 10 bases between them. CDR3 sequence reads: CASSLVLSSNEQFF. CDR3 DNA: TGTGCCAGCAGCTTAGTTCTTTCGTCCAATGAGCAGTTCTTC.

V and J are TRBV7-9 and TRBJ1-2; 10 positions match TRBD1. J gave up 6 bases and V 5 bases, and 6 bases lay outside the gene matches. Looked up from germline, CDR1 is SEHNR and CDR2 is FQNEAQ (reference sequence). The CDR3 consists of 14 residues. In nucleotides, the CDR3 is TGTGCCAGCAGCCCGACAGGGGGCCGGAATGGCTACACCTTC. It codes for CASSPTGGRNGYTF.

J is TRBJ2-5 and V is TRBV7-8; 7 nucleotides line up with TRBD2. V gave up 5 bases and J gave up 3 bases; unmatched junction bases: 12. Germline V gene lookup returns CDR1 SGHVS and CDR2 FQNEAQ. CDR3 length equals 16 residues. The DNA for the CDR3 is TGTGCCAGCAGCCCCTCCACTGGGAGGGCCGAAGAGACCCAGTACTTC. Its translation is CASSPSTGRAEETQYF. The full variable domain, rest sourced from reference TRBV7-8 and TRBJ2-5, is GAGVSQSPRYKVAKRGQDVALRCDPISGHVSLFWYQQALGQGPEFLTYFQNEAQLDKSGLPSDRFFAERPEGSVSTLKIQRTQQEDSAVYLCASSPSTGRAEETQYFGPGTRLLVL.

The CDR3 DNA reads TGTGCCAGCAGCTCGTCACTAGCGGGGGCCAATGAGCAGTTCTTC. Its protein product is CASSSSLAGANEQFF. This rearrangement joins TRBV6-5 to TRBJ2-1, with 11 bases aligning to TRBD2. Trimming removed 6 bases from V and 6 bases from J; junction bases left unmatched: 7. The CDR3 covers 15 residues. CDR1 is MNHEY, CDR2 SVGAGI, per germline.

The chain is built from TRBV5-1 and TRBJ2-1; D is possibly TRBD2 (6 bases). Trimming cost V 4 bases and J 6 bases, with 23 bases left between them. The CDR3 is 17 residues long. Germline V gene data show CDR1 as SGHRS and CDR2 as YFSETQ. CDR3 sequence (DNA): TGCGCCAGCAGCCCCGAGGTTCTGGGCGGGGCTTTCAATGAGCAGTTCTTC. Translating it yields CASSPEVLGGAFNEQFF.

The chain uses TRBV18 and TRBJ2-2; TRBD2 matches 11 bases. Germline V gene lookup returns CDR1 KGHSH and CDR2 LQKENI. V gave up 4 bases and J gave up 1 base; unmatched junction bases: 14. The length of the CDR3 is 20 residues. CDR3 nucleotides: TGTGCCAGCTCACGATATTTTACCGGGACTAGCGGAGAGAACACCGGGGAGCTGTTTTTT. As protein: CASSRYFTGTSGENTGELFF.

This chain connects TRBV28 to TRBJ2-1, with 7 bases lining up with TRBD1. The V gene's germline CDR1 is MDHEN and CDR2 SYDVKM. This CDR3 is 14 amino acids long. The ends lost 3 bases at V and 7 bases at J; junction bases unmatched: 6. The CDR3, as DNA: TGTGCCAGCAGTTTCTCCGACAGGGAAAATGAGCAGTTCTTC. Translating gives CASSFSDRENEQFF.

This clone is a singleton in its sample. The chain is built from TRBV28 and TRBJ2-1; TRBD1 aligns across 7 bases. In germline, CDR1 is MDHEN, CDR2 SYDVKM. The CDR3 has 16 residues. J gave up 3 bases and V 2 bases, and 7 bases lay outside the gene matches. The CDR3 spells CASSLIVRTGYNEQFF. The DNA for the CDR3 is TGTGCCAGCAGTTTAATCGTCCGGACAGGCTACAATGAGCAGTTCTTC. Using reference TRBV28 and TRBJ2-1 for the parts outside the CDR3, the full variable domain is DVKVTQSSRYLVKRTGEKVFLECVQDMDHENMFWYRQDPGLGLRLIYFSYDVKMKEKGDIPEGYSVSREKKERFSLILESASTNQTSMYLCASSLIVRTGYNEQFFGPGTRLTVL.

The chain combines TRBV28 with TRBJ2-7; perhaps TRBD1 as D (6 bases). The germline V gene has CDR1 MDHEN and CDR2 SYDVKM. V was cut by 1 base and J by 3 bases, with 7 bases left in between. The CDR3 loop spans 13 amino acids. CDR3 coding DNA: TGTGCCAGCAGTTTATTACAGGGCTACGAGCAGTACTTC. Residues: CASSLLQGYEQYF.

CDR3 DNA: TGTGCCAGCAGCGGGGGGGCTACGCAGTATTTT. Translation gives CASSGGATQYF. J is TRBJ2-3 and V is TRBV6-6; 8 bases are shared with TRBD2. The germline CDR1 and CDR2 sequences are MNHNY and SVGAGI (reference sequence). The V and J ends lost 6 bases and 8 bases, in that order; junction bases with no gene match: 1. The CDR3 length is 11 residues.

The V gene is TRBV30, the J gene TRBJ2-7, with D possibly being TRBD2 (7 bases). Trimming took 4 bases from V and 6 from J, leaving 22 bases between them. The CDR3 contains 15 residues. Germline CDR1 is GTSNPN and CDR2 is SVGIG (reference sequence). CDR3 sequence: CAWTGGGSGVREQYF. Here the CDR3 DNA reads TGTGCCTGGACTGGGGGCGGGAGCGGCGTTCGCGAGCAGTACTTC.

The chain is built from TRBV25-1 and TRBJ2-1; a possible D gene is TRBD2 (6 bases). The CDR3 consists of 18 residues. V dropped 3 bases and J dropped 4 bases, with 22 bases sitting between them. Per the germline V gene, CDR1 is MGHDK and CDR2 is SYGVNS. For the CDR3, the DNA is TGTGCCAGCAGTGAGGCTTCCCTCGCCGGGACTTTTTACAATGAGCAGTTCTTC. Translation: CASSEASLAGTFYNEQFF.

This chain links TRBV27 with TRBJ1-2, with D maybe TRBD1 (5 bases). CDR1 and CDR2 from the germline V gene are MNHEY and SMNVEV (reference sequence). The CDR3 covers 14 residues. Trimming took off 7 bases at V and 0 bases at J, with 12 bases between the two ends. CDR3 sequence: CASKGRMANYGYTF. The DNA for the CDR3 is TGTGCCAGCAAGGGGCGTATGGCTAACTATGGCTACACCTTC.

The chain employs TRBV12-5 and TRBJ2-2; D ambiguous. The germline V and J ends were trimmed by 2 bases and 2 bases, with 15 bases remaining between them. Looked up from germline, CDR1 is LGHNT and CDR2 is FRNRAP. The CDR3 is made up of 17 amino acids. The CDR3 DNA follows: TGTGCTAGTGGTTTGAATCTACCCTTTGCTAACACCGGGGAGCTGTTTTTT. The encoded protein is CASGLNLPFANTGELFF.

The CDR3 loop is CASGPGLAGHTDTQYF. The CDR3 nucleotides are TGTGCTAGTGGTCCGGGACTAGCGGGCCACACAGATACGCAGTATTTT. V usage is TRBV12-5 and J usage is TRBJ2-3, with 12 positions matching TRBD2. The germline CDR1 and CDR2 sequences are LGHNT and FRNRAP. After removal of 5 bases from V and 2 bases from J, the junction contained 5 bases not matched to a gene. CDR3 length: 16 amino acids.